A selection of T cell receptor beta chains follows, all from one sample in a study of cytomegalovirus exposure and HLA in healthy donors. TCRdb keeps only in-frame clones here, not all; method: immunoSEQ multiplex PCR. The table shows roughly 120,000 clones, with about nine tenths occurring only once. Material for sequencing was PBMCs. These receptors originate from a woman aged 18-29 years in good health and CMV-seronegative. Each CDR3 is given with its conserved first and last residue. The D gene is left open where the match is weak. Clone size is shown for a subset of rows, as once, few, many or a class of expanded clone.

j_call v_call clone_size d_call cdr3_nt cdr3_aa
TRBJ1-2 TRBV5-1 many . TGCGCCAGCAGCCTACAGGCTAACTATGGCTACACCTTC CASSLQANYGYTF
TRBJ2-3 TRBV5-1 . TRBD1 TGCGCCAGCAGCTCCCGGACAGGTCTCACAGATACGCAGTATTTT CASSSRTGLTDTQYF
TRBJ2-1 TRBV7-3 . TRBD2 TGTGCCAGCAGCTTAGGGACTAGCGGTAATGAGCAGTTCTTC CASSLGTSGNEQFF
TRBJ2-6 TRBV7-9 . . TGTGCCAGCAGCTTAAAGCGGGGACAGGCTGGGGCCAACGTCCTGACTTTC CASSLKRGQAGANVLTF
TRBJ1-2 TRBV6-1 . TRBD1 TGTGCCAGCAGTGAAGCAGGGGGCAGCCTAGGGGGCTATGGCTACACCTTC CASSEAGGSLGGYGYTF
TRBJ2-5 TRBV7-9 . TRBD1 TGTGCCAGCAGCCCACGGGACAGCAACCAAGAGACCCAGTACTTC CASSPRDSNQETQYF
TRBJ2-7 TRBV18 once TRBD1 TGTGCCAGCTCACCATTCTCTTTCCAGGGGACAGGATCCTACGAGCAGTACTTC CASSPFSFQGTGSYEQYF
TRBJ1-1 TRBV19 once TRBD1 TGTGCCAGTAGTAGGTCGGGACAGGGTGCTGAAGCTTTCTTT CASSRSGQGAEAFF
TRBJ1-2 TRBV2 few . TGTGCCAGCAGTCCGGACAGCAACTATGGCTACACCTTC CASSPDSNYGYTF
TRBJ2-7 TRBV28 . . TGTGCCAGCAGTTTATTGGTACAGGGAAACGAGCAGTACTTC CASSLLVQGNEQYF
TRBJ1-2 TRBV29-1 . . TGCAGCGTTGACCTGCTCGGGGACTATGGCTACACCTTC CSVDLLGDYGYTF
TRBJ1-1 TRBV7-8 . . TGTGCCAGCAACTTTGAGTGGGCGCGGGGAACTGAAGCTTTCTTT CASNFEWARGTEAFF
TRBJ1-3 TRBV30 . . TGTGCCCAGGCCCAAGGGGCCGATACTGGAAACACCATATATTTT CAQAQGADTGNTIYF
TRBJ2-1 TRBV27 . . TGTGCCAGCAGTTTCGGTGATGAGCAGTTCTTC CASSFGDEQFF
TRBJ2-7 TRBV28 . TRBD1 TGTGCCAGCAGACCCGATGGACAGGGGGATTCCTACGAGCAGTACTTC CASRPDGQGDSYEQYF